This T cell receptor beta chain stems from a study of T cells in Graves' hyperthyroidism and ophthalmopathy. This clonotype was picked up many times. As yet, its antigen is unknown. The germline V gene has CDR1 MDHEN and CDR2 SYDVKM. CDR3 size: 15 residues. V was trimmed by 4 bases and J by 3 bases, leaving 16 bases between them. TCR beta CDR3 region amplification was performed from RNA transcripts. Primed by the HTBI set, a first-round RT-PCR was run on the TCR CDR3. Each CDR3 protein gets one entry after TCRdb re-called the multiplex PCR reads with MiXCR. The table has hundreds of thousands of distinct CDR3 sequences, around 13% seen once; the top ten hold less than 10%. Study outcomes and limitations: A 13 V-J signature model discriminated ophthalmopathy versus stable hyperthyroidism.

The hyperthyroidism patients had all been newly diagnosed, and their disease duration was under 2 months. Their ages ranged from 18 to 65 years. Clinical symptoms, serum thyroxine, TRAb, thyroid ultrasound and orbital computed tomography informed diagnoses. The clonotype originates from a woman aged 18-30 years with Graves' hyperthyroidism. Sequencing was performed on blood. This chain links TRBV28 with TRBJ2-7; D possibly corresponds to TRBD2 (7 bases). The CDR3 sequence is CASSSPGGRNYEQYF. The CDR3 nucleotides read TGTGCCAGCAGTTCCCCCGGGGGGCGGAACTACGAGCAGTACTTC.